This TCR beta chain derives from a study of T cells in Graves' hyperthyroidism and ophthalmopathy. Study findings and constraints: Appearing also in blood were most of the thyroid clonotypes expanded above 0.001.

About this clonotype itself: Its specificity is not known.

TCR beta CDR3 sequences were amplified from RNA transcripts. The primer set for the first-round RT-PCR of the TCR CDR3 was HTBI. MiXCR, applied by TCRdb to the multiplex PCR reads, yields one record per CDR3 protein. The profile shows over 650,000 distinct CDR3 sequences, just under 45% of them singletons. There are 16 residues in the CDR3. V lost 8 bases, J lost 5 bases, and 15 bases stayed unmatched. Germline V gene data show CDR1 as SNHLY and CDR2 as FYNNEI. A patient was excluded if there was uncontrolled infection, other autoimmune disease, pregnancy or lactation. Clinical symptoms, serum thyroxine and TRAb, thyroid ultrasound and orbital computed tomography together formed the diagnostic basis.

Input material: peripheral blood or thyroid tissue (not recorded which). The chain recombines TRBV2 with TRBJ1-1; 9 bases are shared with TRBD1. The TCR was taken from an adult man with Graves' disease, either hyperthyroidism or ophthalmopathy (not recorded which). The CDR3 DNA reads as TGTGCCAGCTCACCACTTCTAGGGACAGGGAGGACTGAAGCTTTCTTT. Translated, it gives CASSPLLGTGRTEAFF.